Listed below are T cell receptor beta chains from one sample, sequenced in a study of cytomegalovirus exposure and HLA in healthy donors. Generated by immunoSEQ multiplex PCR, the TCRdb table keeps only in-frame clones and is missing some. Of 100,000 or so clones listed, 60% to 80% are singletons. The sample consisted of PBMCs. The receptors derive from a man aged 25 to 45 in good health and CMV-seronegative. CDR3s include the opening cysteine and the closing phenylalanine or tryptophan. A D gene is named only where the DNA matches it firmly. The size of a clone is reported for some rows only, either as once, few or many, or as a class for expanded clones.

j_gene: TRBJ1-4; d_gene: TRBD1; v_gene: TRBV11-2; abundance: .; CDR3aa: CASSLEMEQGNEKLFF; CDR3nt: TGTGCCAGCAGCTTAGAGATGGAACAGGGGAATGAAAAACTGTTTTTT
j_gene: TRBJ1-3; d_gene: .; v_gene: TRBV25-1; abundance: .; CDR3aa: CASSAKSGTTYF; CDR3nt: TGTGCCAGCAGTGCAAAGTCTGGGACTACCTATTTT
j_gene: TRBJ1-2; d_gene: .; v_gene: TRBV6-1; abundance: once; CDR3aa: CASSDELYRANYGYTF; CDR3nt: TGTGCCAGCAGTGATGAACTATATCGGGCTAACTATGGCTACACCTTC
j_gene: TRBJ2-5; d_gene: .; v_gene: TRBV5-4; abundance: .; CDR3aa: CASRLPGAETQYF; CDR3nt: TGTGCCAGCAGACTGCCGGGAGCCGAGACCCAGTACTTC
j_gene: TRBJ1-4; d_gene: .; v_gene: TRBV2; abundance: .; CDR3aa: CASRYGTRSTNEKLFF; CDR3nt: TGTGCCAGCCGGTACGGGACTCGTTCAACTAATGAAAAACTGTTTTTT
j_gene: TRBJ2-5; d_gene: .; v_gene: TRBV28; abundance: few; CDR3aa: CAIMDGKETQYF; CDR3nt: TGTGCCATCATGGACGGGAAAGAGACCCAGTACTTC
j_gene: TRBJ1-1; d_gene: TRBD1; v_gene: TRBV19; abundance: .; CDR3aa: CASSNRGGTEAFF; CDR3nt: TGTGCCAGTTCAAACAGGGGAGGCACTGAAGCTTTCTTT
j_gene: TRBJ2-1; d_gene: TRBD2; v_gene: TRBV6-1; abundance: .; CDR3aa: CASRTSGNSNEQFF; CDR3nt: TGTGCCAGCAGAACTAGCGGGAATAGCAATGAGCAGTTCTTC
j_gene: TRBJ2-1; d_gene: .; v_gene: TRBV6-5; abundance: .; CDR3aa: CASSYSDGLNEQFF; CDR3nt: TGTGCCAGCAGTTACTCGGATGGGCTCAATGAGCAGTTCTTC
j_gene: TRBJ1-1; d_gene: TRBD1; v_gene: TRBV5-1; abundance: .; CDR3aa: CASSLPTGGSNTEAFF; CDR3nt: TGCGCCAGCAGCTTGCCGACAGGGGGATCGAACACTGAAGCTTTCTTT
j_gene: TRBJ2-3; d_gene: TRBD2; v_gene: TRBV4-3; abundance: .; CDR3aa: CASSQDPPLAGSTDTQYF; CDR3nt: TGCGCCAGCAGCCAAGACCCCCCCCTAGCGGGAAGCACAGATACGCAGTATTTT
j_gene: TRBJ2-5; d_gene: .; v_gene: TRBV6-1; abundance: once; CDR3aa: CASTKNRVSQETQYF; CDR3nt: TGTGCCAGTACCAAAAACAGGGTGTCCCAAGAGACCCAGTACTTC
j_gene: TRBJ2-1; d_gene: TRBD2; v_gene: TRBV5-6; abundance: once; CDR3aa: CASSLPSGSPYNEQFF; CDR3nt: TGTGCCAGCAGCTTGCCTAGCGGGAGCCCCTACAATGAGCAGTTCTTC
j_gene: TRBJ2-6; d_gene: .; v_gene: TRBV27; abundance: .; CDR3aa: CASSFIGSGANVLTF; CDR3nt: TGTGCCAGCAGTTTTATCGGGTCCGGGGCCAACGTCCTGACTTTC
j_gene: TRBJ2-7; d_gene: .; v_gene: TRBV18; abundance: .; CDR3aa: CASSPQTGSPDEQYF; CDR3nt: TGTGCCAGCTCACCCCAAACAGGGAGCCCCGACGAGCAGTACTTC
j_gene: TRBJ1-6; d_gene: TRBD1; v_gene: TRBV7-9; abundance: .; CDR3aa: CASRLQDRGSSPLHF; CDR3nt: TGTGCCAGCAGACTTCAGGACAGGGGCTCTTCACCCCTCCACTTT
j_gene: TRBJ2-1; d_gene: TRBD2; v_gene: TRBV5-1; abundance: .; CDR3aa: CASSLAPGGASEQFF; CDR3nt: TGCGCCAGCAGCTTGGCCCCGGGGGGAGCCAGTGAGCAGTTCTTC
j_gene: TRBJ2-7; d_gene: .; v_gene: TRBV5-6; abundance: .; CDR3aa: CASSLWGRVLHEQYF; CDR3nt: TGTGCCAGCAGCTTGTGGGGCAGGGTTCTCCACGAGCAGTACTTC
j_gene: TRBJ2-1; d_gene: .; v_gene: TRBV29-1; abundance: few; CDR3aa: CSVRGGGGPHNEQFF; CDR3nt: TGCAGCGTCCGGGGAGGGGGAGGGCCGCACAATGAGCAGTTCTTC
j_gene: TRBJ1-1; d_gene: .; v_gene: TRBV6-5; abundance: few; CDR3aa: CASSARDTEAFF; CDR3nt: TGTGCCAGCAGTGCCCGGGACACTGAAGCTTTCTTT